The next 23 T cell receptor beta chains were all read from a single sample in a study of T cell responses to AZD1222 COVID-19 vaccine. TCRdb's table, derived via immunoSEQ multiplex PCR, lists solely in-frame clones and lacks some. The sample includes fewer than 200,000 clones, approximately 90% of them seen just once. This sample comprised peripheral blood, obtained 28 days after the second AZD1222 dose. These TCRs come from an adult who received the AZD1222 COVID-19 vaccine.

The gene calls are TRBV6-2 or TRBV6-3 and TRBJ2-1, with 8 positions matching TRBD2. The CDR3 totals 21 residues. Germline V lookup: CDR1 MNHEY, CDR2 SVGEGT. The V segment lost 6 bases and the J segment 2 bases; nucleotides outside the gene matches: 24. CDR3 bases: TGTGCCAGCAGCCCCTTAGGGACAAGGACTAGCTGGGGAGACCCCTACAATGAGCAGTTCTTC. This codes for CASSPLGTRTSWGDPYNEQFF.

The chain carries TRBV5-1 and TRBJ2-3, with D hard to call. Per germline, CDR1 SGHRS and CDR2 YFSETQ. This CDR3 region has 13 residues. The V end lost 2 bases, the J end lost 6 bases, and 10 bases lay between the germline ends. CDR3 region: CASSLVSRDTQYF. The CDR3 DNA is TGCGCCAGCAGCTTAGTAAGTCGGGATACGCAGTATTTT.

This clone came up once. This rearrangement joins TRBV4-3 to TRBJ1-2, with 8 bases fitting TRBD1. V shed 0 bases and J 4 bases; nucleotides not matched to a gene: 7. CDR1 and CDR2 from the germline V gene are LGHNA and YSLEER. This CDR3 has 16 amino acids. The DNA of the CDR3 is TGCGCCAGCAGCCAAGATGGACAGGGTGGTGGCTATGGCTACACCTTC. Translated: CASSQDGQGGGYGYTF.

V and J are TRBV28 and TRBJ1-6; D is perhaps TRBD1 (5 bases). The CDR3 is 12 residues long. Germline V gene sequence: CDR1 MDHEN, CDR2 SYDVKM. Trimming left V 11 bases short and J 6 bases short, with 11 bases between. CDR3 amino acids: CAEGKGNSPLHF. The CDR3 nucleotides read TGTGCCGAGGGGAAGGGTAATTCACCCCTCCACTTT.

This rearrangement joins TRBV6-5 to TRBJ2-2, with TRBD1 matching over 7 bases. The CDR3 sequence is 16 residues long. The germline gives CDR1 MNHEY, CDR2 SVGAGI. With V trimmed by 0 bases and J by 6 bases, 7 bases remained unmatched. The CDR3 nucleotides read TGTGCCAGCAGTTACTCGACAGGGCGAGGGGCCGGGGAGCTGTTTTTT. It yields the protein CASSYSTGRGAGELFF.

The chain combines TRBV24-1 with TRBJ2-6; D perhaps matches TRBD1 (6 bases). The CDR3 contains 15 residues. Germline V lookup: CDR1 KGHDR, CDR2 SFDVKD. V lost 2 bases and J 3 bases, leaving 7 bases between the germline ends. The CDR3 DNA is TGTGCCACCAGTGATTACAGGGATGGGGCCAACGTCCTGACTTTC. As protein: CATSDYRDGANVLTF.

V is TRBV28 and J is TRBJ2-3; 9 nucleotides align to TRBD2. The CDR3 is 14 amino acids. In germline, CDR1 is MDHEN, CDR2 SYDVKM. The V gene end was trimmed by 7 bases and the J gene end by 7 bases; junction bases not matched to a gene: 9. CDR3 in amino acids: CASIFSGSRNTQYF. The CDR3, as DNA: TGTGCCAGCATTTTTAGCGGGAGTCGAAATACGCAGTATTTT. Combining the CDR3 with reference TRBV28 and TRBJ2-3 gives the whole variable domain DVKVTQSSRYLVKRTGEKVFLECVQDMDHENMFWYRQDPGLGLRLIYFSYDVKMKEKGDIPEGYSVSREKKERFSLILESASTNQTSMYLCASIFSGSRNTQYFGPGTRLTVL.

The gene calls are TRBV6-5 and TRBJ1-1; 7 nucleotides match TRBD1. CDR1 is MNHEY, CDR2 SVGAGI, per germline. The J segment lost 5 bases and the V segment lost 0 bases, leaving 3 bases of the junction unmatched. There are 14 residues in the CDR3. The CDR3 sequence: CASSYSYRGTEAFF. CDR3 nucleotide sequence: TGTGCCAGCAGTTACTCCTACAGGGGTACTGAAGCTTTCTTT.

CDR3 bases: TGTGCCAGCAGTCTGGGGGAGGGCACTGAAGCTTTCTTT. Translated: CASSLGEGTEAFF. The chain has TRBV2 and TRBJ1-1, with D tentatively TRBD1 (5 bases). Germline V CDR1 and CDR2: SNHLY, FYNNEI. The CDR3 totals 13 residues. Trimming pared 5 bases from V and 4 bases from J, leaving 11 bases between. Full variable domain (outside the CDR3, taken from reference TRBV2 and TRBJ1-1): EPEVTQTPSHQVTQMGQEVILRCVPISNHLYFYWYRQILGQKVEFLVSFYNNEISEKSEIFDDQFSVERPDGSNFTLKIRSTKLEDSAMYFCASSLGEGTEAFFGQGTRLTVV.

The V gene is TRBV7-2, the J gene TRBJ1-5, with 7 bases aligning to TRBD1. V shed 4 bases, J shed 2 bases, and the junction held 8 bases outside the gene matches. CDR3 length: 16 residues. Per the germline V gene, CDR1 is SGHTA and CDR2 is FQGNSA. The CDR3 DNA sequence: TGTGCCAGCAGCTCCCCAAACAGGGGTGGCAATCAGCCCCAGCATTTT. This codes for CASSSPNRGGNQPQHF.

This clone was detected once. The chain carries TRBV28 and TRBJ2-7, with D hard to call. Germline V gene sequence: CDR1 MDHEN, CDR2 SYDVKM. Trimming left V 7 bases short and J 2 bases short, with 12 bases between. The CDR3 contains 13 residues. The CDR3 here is CASTHDGTYEQYF. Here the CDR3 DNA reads TGTGCCAGCACCCATGACGGTACCTACGAGCAGTACTTC.

CDR3 in DNA: TGTGCCAGCATGGGTGTGGCTAGCGGGAGGGCCAGGGCCTACGAGCAGTACTTC. Translation gives CASMGVASGRARAYEQYF. V and J are TRBV28 and TRBJ2-7; TRBD2 matches at 12 bases. Per germline, CDR1 MDHEN and CDR2 SYDVKM. The CDR3 length is 18 residues. With V trimmed by 7 bases and J by 2 bases, 15 bases remained unmatched. The full variable domain, completed using reference TRBV28 and TRBJ2-7, is DVKVTQSSRYLVKRTGEKVFLECVQDMDHENMFWYRQDPGLGLRLIYFSYDVKMKEKGDIPEGYSVSREKKERFSLILESASTNQTSMYLCASMGVASGRARAYEQYFGPGTRLTVT.

As DNA, the CDR3 is TGTGCCAGCAGTGCTGGGTTGGGAGTGGAGGGGGAGCTGTTTTTT. This gives the protein CASSAGLGVEGELFF. This chain joins TRBV2 and TRBJ2-2, with D possibly TRBD2 on 5 matching bases. This CDR3 has 15 amino acids. CDR1 SNHLY and CDR2 FYNNEI come from the germline V gene. Trimming took 4 bases from V and 8 from J, leaving 17 bases between them. The full variable domain, completed using reference TRBV2 and TRBJ2-2, is EPEVTQTPSHQVTQMGQEVILRCVPISNHLYFYWYRQILGQKVEFLVSFYNNEISEKSEIFDDQFSVERPDGSNFTLKIRSTKLEDSAMYFCASSAGLGVEGELFFGEGSRLTVL.

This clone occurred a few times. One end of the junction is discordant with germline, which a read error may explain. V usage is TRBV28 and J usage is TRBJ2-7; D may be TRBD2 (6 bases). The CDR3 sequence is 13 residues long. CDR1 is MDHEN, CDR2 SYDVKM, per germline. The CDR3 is CASSRKNRGIYLF. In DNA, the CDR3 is TGTGCCAGCAGCCGCAAAAACCGCGGGATCTATCTATTC. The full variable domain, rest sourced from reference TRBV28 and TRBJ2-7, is DVKVTQSSRYLVKRTGEKVFLECVQDMDHENMFWYRQDPGLGLRLIYFSYDVKMKEKGDIPEGYSVSREKKERFSLILESASTNQTSMYLCASSRKNRGIYLFGPGTRLTVT.

CDR3 DNA sequence: TGTGCCAGCAGCCAAGGGACATACGATGAGCAGTTCTTC. It encodes CASSQGTYDEQFF. The chain carries TRBV4-2 and TRBJ2-1; TRBD1 is a possible D gene (5 bases). The germline gives CDR1 LGHNA, CDR2 YNFKEQ. V lost 1 base and J lost 8, with 9 bases in between. This CDR3 region has 13 residues.

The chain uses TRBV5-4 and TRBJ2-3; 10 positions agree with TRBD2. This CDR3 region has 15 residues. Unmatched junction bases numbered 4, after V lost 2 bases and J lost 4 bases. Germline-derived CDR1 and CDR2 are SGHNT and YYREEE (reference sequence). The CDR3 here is CASSFTAGGSDTQYF. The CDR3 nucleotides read TGTGCCAGCAGCTTTACAGCGGGAGGGTCAGATACGCAGTATTTT.

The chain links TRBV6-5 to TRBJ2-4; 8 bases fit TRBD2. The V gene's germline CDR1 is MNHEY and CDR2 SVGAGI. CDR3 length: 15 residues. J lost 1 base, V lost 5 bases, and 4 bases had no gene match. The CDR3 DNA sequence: TGTGCCAGCAGTCGGGGGGGGCCGGCCAAAAACATTCAGTACTTC. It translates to CASSRGGPAKNIQYF.

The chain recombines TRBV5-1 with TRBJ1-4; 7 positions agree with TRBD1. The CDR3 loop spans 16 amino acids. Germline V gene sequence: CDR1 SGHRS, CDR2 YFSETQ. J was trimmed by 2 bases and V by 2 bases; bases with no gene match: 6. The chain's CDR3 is CASSLRQGGTNEKLFF. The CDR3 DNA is TGCGCCAGCAGCTTAAGACAGGGAGGCACTAATGAAAAACTGTTTTTT.

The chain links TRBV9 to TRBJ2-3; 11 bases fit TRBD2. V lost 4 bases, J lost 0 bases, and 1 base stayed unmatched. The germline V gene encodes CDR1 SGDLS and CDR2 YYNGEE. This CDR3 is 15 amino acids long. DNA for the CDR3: TGTGCCAGCAGCTGGACTAGCGGGAGCACAGATACGCAGTATTTT. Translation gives CASSWTSGSTDTQYF. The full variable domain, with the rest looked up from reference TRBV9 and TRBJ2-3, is DSGVTQTPKHLITATGQRVTLRCSPRSGDLSVYWYQQSLDQGLQFLIQYYNGEERAKGNILERFSAQQFPDLHSELNLSSLELGDSALYFCASSWTSGSTDTQYFGPGTRLTVL.

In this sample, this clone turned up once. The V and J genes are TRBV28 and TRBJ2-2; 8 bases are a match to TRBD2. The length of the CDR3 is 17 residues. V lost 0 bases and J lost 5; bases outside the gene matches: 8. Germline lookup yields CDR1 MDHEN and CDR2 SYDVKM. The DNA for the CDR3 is TGTGCCAGCAGTTTATGGTCTGGGCTAGCGGGTACCGGGGAGCTGTTTTTT. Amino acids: CASSLWSGLAGTGELFF.

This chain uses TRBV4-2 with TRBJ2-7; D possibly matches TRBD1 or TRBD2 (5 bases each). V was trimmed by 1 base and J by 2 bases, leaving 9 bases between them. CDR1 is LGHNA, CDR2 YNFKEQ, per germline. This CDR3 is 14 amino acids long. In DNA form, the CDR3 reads TGTGCCAGCAGCCAAGTGAAGGGACCCTACGAGCAGTACTTC. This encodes CASSQVKGPYEQYF.

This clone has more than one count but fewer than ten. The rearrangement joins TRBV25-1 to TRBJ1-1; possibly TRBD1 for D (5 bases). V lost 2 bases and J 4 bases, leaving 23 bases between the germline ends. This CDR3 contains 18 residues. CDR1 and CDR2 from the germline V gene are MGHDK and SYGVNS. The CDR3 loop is CASSERREGVGRTTEAFF. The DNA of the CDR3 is TGTGCCAGCAGTGAAAGAAGGGAAGGGGTAGGCCGAACCACTGAAGCTTTCTTT.

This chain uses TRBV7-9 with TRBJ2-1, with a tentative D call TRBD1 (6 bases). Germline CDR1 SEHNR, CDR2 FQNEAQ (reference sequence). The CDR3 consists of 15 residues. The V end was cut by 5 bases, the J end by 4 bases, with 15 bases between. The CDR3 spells CASSLQGSRYNEQFF. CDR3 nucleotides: TGTGCCAGCAGCCTACAGGGATCTCGGTACAATGAGCAGTTCTTC.